Listed below are T cell receptor beta chains from one sample, sequenced in a study of OX40 agonist ivuxolimab in advanced cancers. Libraries were prepared by immunoSEQ multiplex PCR; TCRdb keeps only in-frame clonotypes and omits some of them. Among approximately 23,000 clones, roughly 66% were seen once, and the ten largest hold more than 15%. The sample was CD4+ or CD8+ T cells sorted from blood, taken in a trial of the OX40 agonist ivuxolimab. The source is an adult with an advanced solid tumor such as melanoma, head and neck, liver or kidney cancer. CDR3s include the opening cysteine and the closing phenylalanine or tryptophan. D genes are given only for firm matches. Clone size, where shown, is once, few, many, or a class for clones that have expanded.

d_call	v_call	j_call	clone_size	cdr3_aa	cdr3_nt
NA	TRBV27	TRBJ1-2	once	CASSPSVTAYGYTF	TGTGCCAGCAGTCCCTCCGTGACAGCCTATGGCTACACCTTC
TRBD1	TRBV13	TRBJ2-7	NA	CASSPGQGSAYEQYF	TGTGCCAGCAGCCCGGGACAGGGTAGCGCCTACGAGCAGTACTTC
TRBD1	TRBV9	TRBJ2-5	NA	CASSLETGRETQYF	TGTGCCAGCAGCCTCGAGACAGGGCGGGAGACCCAGTACTTC
TRBD1	TRBV5-4	TRBJ2-7	NA	CASSSTGAGYEQYF	TGTGCCAGCAGCTCGACAGGGGCAGGGTACGAGCAGTACTTC
NA	TRBV7-7	TRBJ1-6	NA	CASSLGKSSYNSPLHF	TGTGCTAGCAGCTTAGGGAAGAGCTCCTATAATTCACCCCTCCACTTT
TRBD2	TRBV7-8	TRBJ2-1	once	CASSLSRAGVLGNEQFF	TGTGCCAGCAGCTTATCACGGGCGGGGGTCCTCGGCAATGAGCAGTTCTTC
NA	TRBV7-7	TRBJ1-1	once	CASSLNQGTEAFF	TGTGCTAGCAGCTTAAACCAGGGAACTGAAGCTTTCTTT
NA	TRBV7-9	TRBJ1-2	NA	CASSQPPSRVHYGYTF	TGTGCCAGCAGCCAACCCCCAAGTAGGGTACACTATGGCTACACCTTC
NA	TRBV11-3	TRBJ2-7	NA	CASSLMGGAEQYF	TGTGCCAGCAGCTTAATGGGGGGCGCTGAGCAGTACTTC
TRBD1	TRBV10-2	TRBJ2-7	NA	CATGTGDEQYF	TGCGCCACCGGGACAGGGGACGAGCAGTACTTC
NA	TRBV28	TRBJ2-2	NA	CASSHRNTGELFF	TGTGCCAGCAGCCACCGTAACACCGGGGAGCTGTTTTTT
NA	TRBV19	TRBJ2-2	NA	CASSIGSSDTGELFF	TGTGCCAGTAGTATAGGGAGCAGCGACACCGGGGAGCTGTTTTTT
NA	TRBV14	TRBJ2-7	NA	CASSPRSGAVSYEQYF	TGTGCCAGCAGCCCCCGGTCGGGGGCAGTATCCTACGAGCAGTACTTC
NA	TRBV19	TRBJ2-7	NA	CASSISGPSEQYF	TGTGCCAGTAGTATTTCCGGTCCGTCCGAGCAGTACTTC
NA	TRBV5-4	TRBJ2-7	NA	CASSLSSYEQYF	TGTGCCAGCAGCCTTAGCTCCTACGAGCAGTACTTC
NA	TRBV9	TRBJ2-7	NA	CASSVGLATYEQYF	TGTGCCAGCAGCGTAGGACTGGCCACCTACGAGCAGTACTTC
NA	TRBV7-9	TRBJ2-7	NA	CASSSFLEQYF	TGTGCCAGCAGCTCCTTCCTGGAGCAGTACTTC
NA	TRBV5-4	TRBJ1-2	NA	CASRVAQENYGYTF	TGTGCCAGCAGAGTCGCTCAGGAGAACTATGGCTACACCTTC
NA	TRBV9	TRBJ2-2	NA	CASSVGGGSITGLFF	TGTGCCAGCAGCGTAGGCGGAGGATCCATTACGGGGCTGTTTTTT
NA	TRBV5-6	TRBJ1-3	NA	CASSLAGLGNTIYF	TGTGCCAGCAGCTTGGCGGGGCTTGGAAACACCATATATTTT
NA	TRBV6-6	TRBJ2-7	few	CASIKGLASYEQYF	TGTGCCAGCATCAAGGGACTGGCCTCCTACGAGCAGTACTTC
NA	TRBV7-8	TRBJ1-1	NA	CASSLALGATEAFF	TGTGCCAGCAGCTTAGCGCTGGGGGCCACTGAAGCTTTCTTT
TRBD1	TRBV4-3	TRBJ2-3	few	CASSQDRWGQTTDTQYF	TGCGCCAGCAGCCAAGATCGATGGGGACAGACCACAGATACGCAGTATTTT
NA	TRBV4-1	TRBJ1-5	NA	CASSQTIGRSQPQHF	TGCGCCAGCAGCCAAACCATTGGACGGTCTCAGCCCCAGCATTTT
TRBD2	TRBV9	TRBJ2-7	NA	CASSAGTTTYEQYF	TGTGCCAGCAGCGCCGGGACTACTACCTACGAGCAGTACTTC
TRBD1	TRBV28	TRBJ1-5	NA	CASSLVDRGHLGDQPQHF	TGTGCCAGCAGTTTGGTGGACAGGGGGCACCTCGGGGATCAGCCCCAGCATTTT
NA	TRBV6-5	TRBJ2-5	NA	CASSYGDQETQYF	TGTGCCAGCAGTTACGGTGATCAAGAGACCCAGTACTTC
NA	TRBV27	TRBJ2-1	many	CASRGPKVSSYNEQFF	TGTGCCAGCAGGGGCCCCAAGGTGTCCTCCTACAATGAGCAGTTCTTC
TRBD2	TRBV7-9	TRBJ2-5	NA	CASSLVGSGGYAETQYF	TGTGCCAGCAGCTTAGTGGGTAGCGGGGGGTACGCTGAGACCCAGTACTTC
NA	TRBV27	TRBJ1-5	NA	CASSSGGNQPQHF	TGTGCCAGCAGTTCCGGTGGGAATCAGCCCCAGCATTTT
TRBD2	TRBV27	TRBJ2-7	NA	CASRREVGLNEQYF	TGTGCCAGCCGGCGGGAGGTCGGTTTGAACGAGCAGTACTTC
NA	TRBV2	TRBJ2-1	few	CASSEYSYNEQFF	TGTGCCAGCAGTGAATACAGCTACAATGAGCAGTTCTTC
NA	TRBV9	TRBJ1-2	NA	CASSVGTGLLSAYTF	TGTGCCAGCAGCGTTGGAACGGGACTCCTATCAGCCTACACCTTC
NA	TRBV5-1	TRBJ2-2	NA	CASSLANWAANTGELFF	TGCGCCAGCAGCTTGGCCAACTGGGCAGCGAACACCGGGGAGCTGTTTTTT
TRBD2	TRBV9	TRBJ2-3	NA	CASSLSGGSTDTQYF	TGTGCCAGCAGCCTCAGCGGGGGGAGCACAGATACGCAGTATTTT
NA	TRBV5-6	TRBJ2-2	NA	CASRSRSGAGAGELFF	TGTGCCAGCAGGTCCCGGTCTGGGGCCGGGGCCGGGGAGCTGTTTTTT
NA	TRBV10-3	TRBJ2-3	NA	CAISLPSEGGTDTQYF	TGTGCCATCAGCCTCCCAAGTGAGGGCGGGACAGATACGCAGTATTTT
NA	TRBV9	TRBJ1-1	NA	CASGRAVGSLNTEAFF	TGTGCCTCAGGACGGGCGGTCGGATCATTGAACACTGAAGCTTTCTTT
TRBD1	TRBV6-1	TRBJ1-2	NA	CASNMIQGHTF	TGTGCCAGCAATATGATACAGGGGCACACCTTC
NA	TRBV5-6	TRBJ2-2	NA	CASSLVGVGTGELFF	TGTGCCAGCAGCTTGGTTGGCGTCGGGACCGGGGAGCTGTTTTTT
NA	TRBV28	TRBJ1-5	NA	CASNGGEGYQPQHF	TGTGCCAGCAATGGGGGAGAAGGGTATCAGCCCCAGCATTTT
NA	TRBV7-9	TRBJ1-1	NA	CASSLRPLTNTEAFF	TGTGCCAGCAGCTTACGTCCCCTAACGAACACTGAAGCTTTCTTT
NA	TRBV9	TRBJ2-2	once	CASSVPSTLANTGELFF	TGTGCCAGCAGCGTTCCTTCGACACTCGCGAACACCGGGGAGCTGTTTTTT
TRBD2	TRBV11-2	TRBJ2-3	NA	CASSMGLAGPADTQYF	TGTGCCAGCAGCATGGGACTAGCGGGTCCCGCAGATACGCAGTATTTT